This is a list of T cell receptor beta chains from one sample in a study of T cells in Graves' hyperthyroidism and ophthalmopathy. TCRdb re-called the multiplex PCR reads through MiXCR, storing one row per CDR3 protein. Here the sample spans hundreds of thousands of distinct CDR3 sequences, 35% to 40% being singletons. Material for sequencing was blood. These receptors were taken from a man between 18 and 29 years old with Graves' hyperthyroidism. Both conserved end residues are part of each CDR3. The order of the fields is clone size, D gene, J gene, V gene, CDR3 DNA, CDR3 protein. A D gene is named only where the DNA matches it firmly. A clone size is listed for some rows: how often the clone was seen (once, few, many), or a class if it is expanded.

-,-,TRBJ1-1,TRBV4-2,TGTGCCAGCAGCCAAGATCCGTTCGCAACTGAAGCTTTCTTT,CASSQDPFATEAFF
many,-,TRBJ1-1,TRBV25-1,TGTGCCAGCAGTGGTACGGGACTTGAAGCTTTCTTT,CASSGTGLEAFF
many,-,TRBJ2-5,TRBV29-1,TGCAGCGTATCCGGGACGTTAGAGACCCAGTACTTC,CSVSGTLETQYF
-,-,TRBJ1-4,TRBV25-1,TGTGCCAGCAGGTACTCAGAGGGTGAAAAACTGTTTTTT,CASRYSEGEKLFF
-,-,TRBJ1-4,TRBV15,TGTGCCACCAGCAGGGGATCTGAAGAGAATGAAAAACTGTTTTTT,CATSRGSEENEKLFF
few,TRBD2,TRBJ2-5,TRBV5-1,TGCGCCAGCAGCCACGACGGGACTAGCGGGGCCCAGAAAGAGACCCAGTACTTC,CASSHDGTSGAQKETQYF
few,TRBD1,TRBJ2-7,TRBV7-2,TGTGCCAGCAGCCGGGACAGGGGGCGTGGGGAGCAGTACTTC,CASSRDRGRGEQYF
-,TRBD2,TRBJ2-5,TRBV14,TGTGCCAGCAGCCCCCTTATTAGCGGGGGGCTTCAAGAGACCCAGTACTTC,CASSPLISGGLQETQYF
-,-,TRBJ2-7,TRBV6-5,TGTGCCAGCAGTTACGGGACAAGCAACGAGCAGTACTTC,CASSYGTSNEQYF
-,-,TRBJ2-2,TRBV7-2,TGTGCCAGCAGTTTTACCGGGACTTTGAACACCGGGGAGCTGTTTTTT,CASSFTGTLNTGELFF